The clone carrying this TCR beta chain appeared a single time. Its target is not known. These data are taken from a study of post-analysis software for immune sequencing data. The overall study: Patients with relapsing-remitting, secondary progressive and progressive-relapsing multiple sclerosis courses were all represented.

Sequencing libraries made from TCR beta cDNA carried unique molecular identifiers. TCRdb recomputed calls from the PCR reads with MiXCR, one row per CDR3 protein. The sample consists of hundreds of thousands of distinct CDR3 sequences, approximately 60% of them appearing once. V was clipped by 5 bases and J by 3 bases; unmatched bases: 8. CDR3 length equals 15 residues. In germline, CDR1 is SGHTA, CDR2 FQGNSA. Study-wide results and caveats: Same-batch samples co-clustered strongly by F measure. Multiple sclerosis was associated with a significant reduction in normalized Chao1 diversity relative to controls. Patients showed TRBV5-6, TRBV5-1 and TRBV20-1 among 4 or 5 TRBV segments more frequent than in controls.

The rearrangement uses TRBV7-2 and TRBJ2-3; TRBD1 aligns across 7 bases. Sequences were obtained from blood. This TCR derives from a girl aged 2 to 10 with multiple sclerosis. This chain's CDR3 is CASSHTRQGTDTQYF. CDR3 sequence (DNA): TGTGCCAGCAGCCACACCCGACAGGGTACAGATACGCAGTATTTT.